These 7 T cell receptor beta chains originate from one sample sequenced in a study of regulatory T cells in long-lasting Graves disease. The time point was: newly diagnosed GD, antithyroid drugs for less than 3 months. RNA isolated from PBMCs was used to make the TCR library. Arm-PCR of CDR3 regions and iRepertoire HTBI primers were the basis on which TCR beta libraries were built. MiXCR was run by TCRdb on the multiplex PCR reads, yielding one entry per CDR3 protein. Of 300,000 to 400,000 distinct CDR3 sequences in the sample, around 16% are singletons; the top ten hold 20% to 25%. Here the sequenced sample was peripheral blood mononuclear cells (PBMCs), taken at new diagnosis, from a patient treated with antithyroid drugs. The receptors were gathered from a female donor with Graves disease.

This clonotype was observed many times. The chain couples TRBV20-1 to TRBJ2-1; 14 bases map to TRBD2. The germline V gene has CDR1 DFQATT and CDR2 SNEGSKA (reference sequence). The V gene end was trimmed by 2 bases and the J gene end by 8 bases; junction bases not matched to a gene: 20. The CDR3 is 20 amino acids. The CDR3 DNA reads as TGCAGTGCTAGACCTCCGAGACTAGCGGGAGGGCTCCGTGGTATCGATGAGCAGTTCTTC. Translating gives CSARPPRLAGGLRGIDEQFF.

The table lists this clonotype with a few counts. J is TRBJ1-6 and V is TRBV28, with D possibly matching TRBD1 (6 bases). The CDR3 spans 14 residues. Germline V gene lookup returns CDR1 MDHEN and CDR2 SYDVKM. V was trimmed by 2 bases and J by 7 bases, leaving 9 bases between them. The CDR3: CASSLRQGNSPLHF. The CDR3 DNA follows: TGTGCCAGCAGTTTACGCCAGGGGAATTCACCCCTCCACTTT.

The J gene is TRBJ2-1, the V gene TRBV28, with D unclear. The CDR3 has 13 residues. Looked up from germline, CDR1 is MDHEN and CDR2 is SYDVKM. V was trimmed by 5 bases and J by 5 bases, leaving 10 bases between them. The CDR3 DNA follows: TGTGCCAGCAGTCCTGACTGGAACAATGAGCAGTTCTTC. Its translation: CASSPDWNNEQFF.

This clonotype was seen many times. J is TRBJ1-2 and V is TRBV27, with TRBD1 matching 9 bases. The CDR3 runs 13 residues. The V segment lost 3 bases and the J segment 8 bases; nucleotides outside the gene matches: 4. In germline, CDR1 is MNHEY, CDR2 SMNVEV (reference sequence). Here the CDR3 reads CASSFRDREGYTF. Written as DNA, the CDR3 is TGTGCCAGCAGTTTCCGGGACAGGGAAGGCTACACCTTC.

Only a few counts were recorded for this clonotype. This chain links TRBV10-3 with TRBJ2-3, with TRBD1 as a possible D gene (5 bases). The CDR3 loop spans 14 amino acids. Per germline, CDR1 ENHRY and CDR2 SYGVKD. The V gene lost 10 bases and the J gene lost 0 bases, with 14 bases spanning the gap. CDR3 protein: CATTTEQSTDTQYF. CDR3 DNA sequence: TGTGCCACAACGACAGAACAGAGCACAGATACGCAGTATTTT.

This chain uses TRBV30 with TRBJ1-4; TRBD1 matches at 9 bases. Germline CDR1 and CDR2: GTSNPN and SVGIG (reference sequence). V gave up 5 bases and J gave up 7 bases; unmatched junction bases: 5. This CDR3 has 13 residues. CDR3 residues: CAWWDRDSEKLFF. For the CDR3, the DNA is TGTGCCTGGTGGGACAGGGATAGTGAAAAACTGTTTTTT.

This clonotype was detected only a few times. The chain links TRBV10-1 to TRBJ1-6, with no clear D. Germline V lookup: CDR1 WNHNN, CDR2 SYGVQD (reference sequence). With 2 bases removed from V and 10 bases from J, the gap between germline ends came to 9 bases. The CDR3 has 13 amino acids. The DNA for the CDR3 is TGCGCCAGCAGTGAGACAGATATCTCACCCCTCCACTTT. The encoded protein is CASSETDISPLHF.